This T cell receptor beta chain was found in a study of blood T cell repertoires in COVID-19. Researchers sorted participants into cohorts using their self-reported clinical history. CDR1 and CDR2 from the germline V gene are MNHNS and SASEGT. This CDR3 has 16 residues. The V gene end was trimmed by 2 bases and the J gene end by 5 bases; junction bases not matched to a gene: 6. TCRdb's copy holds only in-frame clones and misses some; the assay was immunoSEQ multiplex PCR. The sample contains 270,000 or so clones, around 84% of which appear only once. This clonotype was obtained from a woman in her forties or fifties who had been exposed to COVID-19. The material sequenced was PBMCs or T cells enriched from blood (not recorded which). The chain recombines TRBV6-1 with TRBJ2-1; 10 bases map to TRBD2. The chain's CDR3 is CASSELAGGGNNEQFF. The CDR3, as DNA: TGTGCCAGCAGTGAATTAGCGGGGGGAGGTAACAATGAGCAGTTCTTC.